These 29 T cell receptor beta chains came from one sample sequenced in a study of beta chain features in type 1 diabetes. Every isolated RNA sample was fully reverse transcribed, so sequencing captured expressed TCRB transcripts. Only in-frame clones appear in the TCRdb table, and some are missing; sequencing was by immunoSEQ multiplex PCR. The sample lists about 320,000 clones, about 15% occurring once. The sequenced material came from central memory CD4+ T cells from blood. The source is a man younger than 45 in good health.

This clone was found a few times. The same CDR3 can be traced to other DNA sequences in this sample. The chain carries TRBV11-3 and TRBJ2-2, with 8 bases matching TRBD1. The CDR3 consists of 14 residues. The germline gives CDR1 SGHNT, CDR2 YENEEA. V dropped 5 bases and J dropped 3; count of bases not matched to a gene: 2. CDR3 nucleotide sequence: TGTGCCAGCAGCCCAGGGGGCGACACCGGGGAGCTGTTTTTT. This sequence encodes CASSPGGDTGELFF.

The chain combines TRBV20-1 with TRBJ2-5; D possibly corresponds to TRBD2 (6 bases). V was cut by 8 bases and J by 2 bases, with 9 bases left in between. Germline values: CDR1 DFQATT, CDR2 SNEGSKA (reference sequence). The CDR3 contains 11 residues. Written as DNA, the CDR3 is TGCAGTATTAGCGGACAAGAGACCCAGTACTTC. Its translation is CSISGQETQYF.

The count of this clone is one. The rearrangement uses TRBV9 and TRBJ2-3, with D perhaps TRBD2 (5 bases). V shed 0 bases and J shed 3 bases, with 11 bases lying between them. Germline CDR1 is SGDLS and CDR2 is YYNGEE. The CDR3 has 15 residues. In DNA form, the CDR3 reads TGTGCCAGCAGCGTAGACGCGGGCAGGACAGATACGCAGTATTTT. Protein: CASSVDAGRTDTQYF.

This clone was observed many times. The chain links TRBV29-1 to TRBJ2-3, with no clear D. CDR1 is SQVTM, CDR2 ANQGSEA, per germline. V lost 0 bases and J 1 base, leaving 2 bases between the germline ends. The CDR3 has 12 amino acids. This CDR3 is CSVEDGTDTQYF. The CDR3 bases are TGCAGCGTTGAAGATGGCACAGATACGCAGTATTTT.

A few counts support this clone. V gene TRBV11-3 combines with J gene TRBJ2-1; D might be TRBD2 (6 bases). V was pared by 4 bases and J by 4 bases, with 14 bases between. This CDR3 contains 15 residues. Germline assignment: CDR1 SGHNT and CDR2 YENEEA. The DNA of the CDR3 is TGTGCCAGCAGCTCCTTGACTAGTCGGTACAATGAGCAGTTCTTC. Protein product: CASSSLTSRYNEQFF.

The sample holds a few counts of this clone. CDR3 amino acids: CASSWGLAGRNEQFF. CDR3 bases: TGCGCCAGCAGCTGGGGACTAGCGGGGCGCAATGAGCAGTTCTTC. The chain couples TRBV5-1 to TRBJ2-1; TRBD2 matches 13 bases. The J segment lost 6 bases and the V segment lost 3 bases, leaving 3 bases of the junction unmatched. Germline V gene lookup returns CDR1 SGHRS and CDR2 YFSETQ. CDR3 size: 15 residues.

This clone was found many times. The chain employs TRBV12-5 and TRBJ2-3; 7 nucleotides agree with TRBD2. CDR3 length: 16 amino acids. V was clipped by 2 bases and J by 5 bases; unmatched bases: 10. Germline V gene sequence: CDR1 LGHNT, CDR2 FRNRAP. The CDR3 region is CASGLPPMGGRDTQYF. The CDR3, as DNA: TGTGCTAGTGGTTTGCCCCCGATGGGCGGGAGAGATACGCAGTATTTT. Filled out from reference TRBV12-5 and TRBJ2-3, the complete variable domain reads DARVTQTPRHKVTEMGQEVTMRCQPILGHNTVFWYRQTMMQGLELLAYFRNRAPLDDSGMPKDRFSAEMPDATLATLKIQPSEPRDSAVYFCASGLPPMGGRDTQYFGPGTRLTVL.

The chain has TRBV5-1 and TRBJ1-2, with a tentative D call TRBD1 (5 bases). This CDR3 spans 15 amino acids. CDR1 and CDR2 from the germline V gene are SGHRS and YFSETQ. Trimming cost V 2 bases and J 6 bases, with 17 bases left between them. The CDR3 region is CASSFGQGRVNGYTF. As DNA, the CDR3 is TGCGCCAGCAGCTTTGGGCAGGGCCGGGTAAATGGCTACACCTTC.

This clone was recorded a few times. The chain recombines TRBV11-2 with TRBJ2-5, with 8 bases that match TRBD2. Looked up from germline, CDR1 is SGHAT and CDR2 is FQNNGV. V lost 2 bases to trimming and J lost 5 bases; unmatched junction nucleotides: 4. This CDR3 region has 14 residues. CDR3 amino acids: CASSLPGGRETQYF. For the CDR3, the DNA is TGTGCCAGCAGCTTACCGGGCGGGAGGGAGACCCAGTACTTC.

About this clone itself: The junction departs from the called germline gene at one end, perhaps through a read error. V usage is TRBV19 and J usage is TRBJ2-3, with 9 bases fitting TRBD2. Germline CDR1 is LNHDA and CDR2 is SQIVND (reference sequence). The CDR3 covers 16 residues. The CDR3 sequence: CASSILAGAVTDAQYF. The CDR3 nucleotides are TGTGCCAGTAGTATATTAGCGGGAGCAGTGACAGATGCGCAGTATTTT.

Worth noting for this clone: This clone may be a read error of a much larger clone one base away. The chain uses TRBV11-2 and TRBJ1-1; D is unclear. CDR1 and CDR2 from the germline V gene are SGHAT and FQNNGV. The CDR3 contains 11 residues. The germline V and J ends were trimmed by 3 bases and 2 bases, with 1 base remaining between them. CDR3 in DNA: TGTGCCAGCAGCTTTAACACTGAAGCTTTCTTT. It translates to CASSFNTEAFF.

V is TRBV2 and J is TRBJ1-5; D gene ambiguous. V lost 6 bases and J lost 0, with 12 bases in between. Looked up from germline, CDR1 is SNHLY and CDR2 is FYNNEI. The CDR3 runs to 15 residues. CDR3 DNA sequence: TGTGCCAGCAGGAGCCGTGAGGTTAGCAATCAGCCCCAGCATTTT. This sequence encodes CASRSREVSNQPQHF.

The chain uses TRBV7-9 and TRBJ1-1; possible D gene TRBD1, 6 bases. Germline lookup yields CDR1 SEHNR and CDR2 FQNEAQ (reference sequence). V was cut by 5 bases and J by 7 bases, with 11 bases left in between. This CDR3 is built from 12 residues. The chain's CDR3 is CASSLDRNEAFF. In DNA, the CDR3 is TGTGCCAGCAGCCTCGACAGGAATGAAGCTTTCTTT.

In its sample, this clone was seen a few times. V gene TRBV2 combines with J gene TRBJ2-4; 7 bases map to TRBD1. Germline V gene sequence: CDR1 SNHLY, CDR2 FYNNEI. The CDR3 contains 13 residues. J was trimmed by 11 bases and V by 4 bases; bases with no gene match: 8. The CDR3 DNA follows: TGTGCCAGCAGTGCCCTTGACAGGGAACTTCAGTACTTC. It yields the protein CASSALDRELQYF.

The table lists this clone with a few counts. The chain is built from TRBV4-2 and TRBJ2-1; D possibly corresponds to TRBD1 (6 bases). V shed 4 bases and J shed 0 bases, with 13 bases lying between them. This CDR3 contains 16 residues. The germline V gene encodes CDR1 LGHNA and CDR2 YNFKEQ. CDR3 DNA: TGTGCCAGCAGCCTTTACAGGGATCACTCCTACAATGAGCAGTTCTTC. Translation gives CASSLYRDHSYNEQFF.

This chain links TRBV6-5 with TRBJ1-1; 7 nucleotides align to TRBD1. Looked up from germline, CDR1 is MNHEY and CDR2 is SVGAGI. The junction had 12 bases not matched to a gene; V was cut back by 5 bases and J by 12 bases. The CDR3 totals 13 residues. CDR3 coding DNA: TGTGCCAGCAGTCAACCGGGACAGAGCTGGACTTTCTTT. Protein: CASSQPGQSWTFF.

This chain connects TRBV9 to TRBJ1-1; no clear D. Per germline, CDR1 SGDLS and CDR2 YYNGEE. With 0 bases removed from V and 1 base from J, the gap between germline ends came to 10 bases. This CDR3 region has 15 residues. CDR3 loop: CASSVVATWNTEAFF. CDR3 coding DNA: TGTGCCAGCAGCGTAGTGGCGACCTGGAACACTGAAGCTTTCTTT.

The CDR3 reads CASSQDAPPGRGSPLHF. The CDR3 DNA reads as TGCGCCAGCAGCCAAGATGCGCCTCCCGGACGGGGTTCACCCCTCCACTTT. The genes are TRBV4-1 and TRBJ1-6; D uncertain. The V end lost 0 bases, the J end lost 9 bases, and 18 bases lay between the germline ends. The CDR3 runs to 17 residues. In germline, CDR1 is MGHRA, CDR2 YSYEKL.

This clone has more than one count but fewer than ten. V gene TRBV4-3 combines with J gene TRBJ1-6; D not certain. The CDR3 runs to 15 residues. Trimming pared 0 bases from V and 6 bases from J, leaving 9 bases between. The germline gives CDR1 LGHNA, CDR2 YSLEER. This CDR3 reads CASSQEGTANSPLHF. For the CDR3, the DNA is TGCGCCAGCAGCCAAGAGGGAACGGCTAATTCACCCCTCCACTTT.

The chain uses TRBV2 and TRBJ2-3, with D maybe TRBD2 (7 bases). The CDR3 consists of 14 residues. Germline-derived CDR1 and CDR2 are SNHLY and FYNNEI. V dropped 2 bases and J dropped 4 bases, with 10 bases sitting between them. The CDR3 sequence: CASSETGRADTQYF. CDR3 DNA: TGTGCCAGCAGTGAAACAGGGAGGGCAGATACGCAGTATTTT.

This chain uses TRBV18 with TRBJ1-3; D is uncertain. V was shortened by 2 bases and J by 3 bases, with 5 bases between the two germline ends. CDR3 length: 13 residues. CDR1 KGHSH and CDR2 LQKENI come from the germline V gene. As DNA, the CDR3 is TGTGCCAGCTCACCAAACAATGGAAACACCATATATTTT. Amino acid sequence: CASSPNNGNTIYF.

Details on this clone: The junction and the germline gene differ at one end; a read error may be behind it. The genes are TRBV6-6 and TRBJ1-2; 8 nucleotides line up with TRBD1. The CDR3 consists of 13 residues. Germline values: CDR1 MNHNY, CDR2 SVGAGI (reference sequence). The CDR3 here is CAISEDRAGGYTF. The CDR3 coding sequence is TGTGCCATCAGTGAGGACAGGGCGGGAGGCTACACCTTC.

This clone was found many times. The chain's CDR3 is CASSSNQAGLGTDTQYF. In DNA form, the CDR3 reads TGTGCCAGCTCATCCAACCAAGCGGGACTCGGCACAGATACGCAGTATTTT. The chain has TRBV18 and TRBJ2-3; 7 bases map to TRBD2. V gave up 5 bases and J gave up 1 base; unmatched junction bases: 12. Germline CDR1 reads KGHSH; CDR2 reads LQKENI. The CDR3 is 17 amino acids. The full variable domain, with the rest looked up from reference TRBV18 and TRBJ2-3, is NAGVMQNPRHLVRRRGQEARLRCSPMKGHSHVYWYRQLPEEGLKFMVYLQKENIIDESGMPKERFSAEFPKEGPSILRIQQVVRGDSAAYFCASSSNQAGLGTDTQYFGPGTRLTVL.

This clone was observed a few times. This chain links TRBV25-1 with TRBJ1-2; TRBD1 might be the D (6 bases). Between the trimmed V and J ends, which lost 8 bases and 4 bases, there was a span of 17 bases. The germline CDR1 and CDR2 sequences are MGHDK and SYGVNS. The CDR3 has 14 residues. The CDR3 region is CASGTWDTIYGYTF. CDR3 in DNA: TGTGCCAGCGGAACGTGGGACACGATCTATGGCTACACCTTC.

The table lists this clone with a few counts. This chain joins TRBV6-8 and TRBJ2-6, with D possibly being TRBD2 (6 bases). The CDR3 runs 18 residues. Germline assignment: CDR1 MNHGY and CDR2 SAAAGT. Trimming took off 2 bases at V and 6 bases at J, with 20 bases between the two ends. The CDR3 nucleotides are TGTGCCAGCAGTTACGAAAAGGGACTTCGGGTTCCGGCCAACGTCCTGACTTTC. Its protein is CASSYEKGLRVPANVLTF.

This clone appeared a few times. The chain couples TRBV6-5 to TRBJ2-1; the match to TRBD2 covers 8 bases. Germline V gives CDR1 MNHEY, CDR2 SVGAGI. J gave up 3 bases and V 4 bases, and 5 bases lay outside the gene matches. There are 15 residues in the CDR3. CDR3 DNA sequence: TGTGCCAGCAGTTGGTCGGGACTAGGCTACAATGAGCAGTTCTTC. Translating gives CASSWSGLGYNEQFF.

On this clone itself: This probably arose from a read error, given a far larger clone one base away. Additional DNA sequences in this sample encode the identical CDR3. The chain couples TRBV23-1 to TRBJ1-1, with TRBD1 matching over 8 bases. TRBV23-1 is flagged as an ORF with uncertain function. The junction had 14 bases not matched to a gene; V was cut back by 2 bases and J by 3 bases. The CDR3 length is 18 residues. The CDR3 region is CASSQDRTGTFSDTEAFF. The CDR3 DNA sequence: TGCGCCAGCAGTCAAGATAGGACAGGGACTTTTTCCGACACTGAAGCTTTCTTT.

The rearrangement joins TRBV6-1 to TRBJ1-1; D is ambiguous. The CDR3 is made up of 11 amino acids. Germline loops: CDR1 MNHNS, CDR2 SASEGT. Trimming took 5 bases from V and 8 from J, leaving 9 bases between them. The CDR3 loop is CASSSTREAFF. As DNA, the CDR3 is TGTGCCAGCAGTTCGACAAGAGAAGCTTTCTTT.

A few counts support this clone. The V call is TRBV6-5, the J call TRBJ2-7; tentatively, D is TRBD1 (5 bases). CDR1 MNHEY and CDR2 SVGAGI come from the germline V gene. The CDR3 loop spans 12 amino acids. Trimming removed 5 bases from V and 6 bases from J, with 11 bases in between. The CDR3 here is CASSANRREQYF. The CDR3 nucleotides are TGTGCCAGCAGTGCCAACAGGCGCGAGCAGTACTTC.